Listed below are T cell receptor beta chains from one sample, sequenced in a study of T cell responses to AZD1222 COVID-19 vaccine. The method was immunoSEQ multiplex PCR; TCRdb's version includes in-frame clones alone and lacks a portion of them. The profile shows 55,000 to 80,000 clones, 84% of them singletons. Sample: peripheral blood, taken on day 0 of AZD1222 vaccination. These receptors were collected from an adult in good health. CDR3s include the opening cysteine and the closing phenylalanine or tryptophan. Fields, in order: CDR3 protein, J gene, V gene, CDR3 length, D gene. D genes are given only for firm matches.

CASSSLPLSGANVLTF	TRBJ2-6	TRBV7-6	16	.
CAIRLTGTSNEQFF	TRBJ2-1	TRBV10-3	14	TRBD2
CASSWTLNTEAFF	TRBJ1-1	TRBV7-2	13	.
CASSPRGRSFYGYTF	TRBJ1-2	TRBV3-1/TRBV3-2	15	.
CASSPGGQYYEQYF	TRBJ2-7	TRBV7-9	14	TRBD1
CASSLGDWGNTEAFF	TRBJ1-1	TRBV7-6	15	.
CASTEGGRTGGYTF	TRBJ1-2	TRBV28	14	TRBD1
CASSEITGLREKLFF	TRBJ1-4	TRBV6-1	15	.
CAWSVEGRRNQYF	TRBJ2-5	TRBV30	13	.
CASSIDGRLAADTQYF	TRBJ2-3	TRBV19	16	TRBD2
CASSLRDTNNEQFF	TRBJ2-1	TRBV13	14	.
CASSLLGARSEAFF	TRBJ1-1	TRBV28	14	.
CASSQYGEAFF	TRBJ1-1	TRBV14	11	.
CASSPQGLAGNTIYF	TRBJ1-3	TRBV5-1	15	.
CAWSLNRETEAFF	TRBJ1-1	TRBV30	13	.
CASSLFTGADTEAFF	TRBJ1-1	TRBV5-4	15	.
CASSAPEDRALDNEKLFF	TRBJ1-4	TRBV5-6	18	TRBD1
CASGGEAQYF	TRBJ2-5	TRBV6-5	10	TRBD2
CASSFVGAWGRTQYF	TRBJ2-5	TRBV7-2	15	.
CASSLISTEKLFF	TRBJ1-4	TRBV28	13	.
CASTGQVYRANTEAFF	TRBJ1-1	TRBV7-3	16	TRBD1
CASDVRQGSDEQFF	TRBJ2-1	TRBV21-1	14	.
CASSPKPDGEKLFF	TRBJ1-4	TRBV6-2/TRBV6-3	14	.
CASSLDEADEKLFF	TRBJ1-4	TRBV5-1	14	.
CASRQGRSDTEAFF	TRBJ1-1	TRBV28	14	.
CASSIDPVFPNTEAFF	TRBJ1-1	TRBV19	16	.
CASSLNNLGGETQYF	TRBJ2-5	TRBV6-5	15	.
CASSLADRGGTDTQYF	TRBJ2-3	TRBV5-1	16	TRBD1